This T cell receptor (beta chain) was found in a study of T cell responses to AZD1222 COVID-19 vaccine. The study's findings and limits: The study reported that nearly half of spike-specific TCRs target unmutated variant regions. Spike-specific TCR breadth rose after two AZD1222 doses, and depth rose as well. In a largely white British group with more females than males, clonal diversity was possibly underestimated. There were vaccine-associated CD4 TCRs across spike, dominant at 160-218 and 743-854.

As to this clone: Its target is not known.

The CDR3 spans 15 residues. Germline-derived CDR1 and CDR2 are LNHDA and SQIVND (reference sequence). V lost 4 bases and J lost 4, with 14 bases in between. Profiled with immunoSEQ multiplex PCR; TCRdb holds only in-frame clones, not every one. This table holds around 78,000 clones, roughly 84% found once. Sequenced here: peripheral blood, sampled on day 0 of AZD1222 vaccination. This sequence originates from an adult in good health. The V and J genes are TRBV19 and TRBJ1-5; possible D gene TRBD1, 6 bases. CDR3 bases: TGTGCCAGTAGTACCCACGTAGGGACAAATCAGCCCCAGCATTTT. This translates into CASSTHVGTNQPQHF.